The 30 T cell receptor beta chains reported below all come from one sample, sequenced in a study of cytomegalovirus exposure and HLA in healthy donors (dated by TCRdb to about 2017). Receptor amplification or capture employed the immunoSEQ multiplex PCR assay. The source is immuneACCESS, and TCRdb retained only in-frame sequences with V and J called. Part of the clones is not carried over; for the studies checked, unresolved V genes explain less than half of this, and the remainder is unexplained. The sample records roughly 75,000 clones, approximately 93% of which are singletons. About 1.5% of the sample lies in the top ten. Sequenced sample: PBMCs. The receptors originated from a man younger than 30 in good health and CMV-seropositive.

The chain employs TRBV6-6 and TRBJ2-2; D remains ambiguous. Germline V gives CDR1 MNHNY, CDR2 SVGAGI (reference sequence). V dropped 4 bases and J dropped 2 bases, with 11 bases sitting between them. The CDR3 has 15 residues. The CDR3 protein is CASSSVPINTGELFF. CDR3 nucleotides: TGTGCCAGCAGTTCGGTGCCCATTAACACCGGGGAGCTGTTTTTT.

V is TRBV5-8 and J is TRBJ2-1; TRBD2 agrees at 11 bases. V lost 4 bases and J lost 3; bases outside the gene matches: 9. CDR1 and CDR2 (germline): SGHTS, YDEGEE. There are 17 residues in the CDR3. DNA of the CDR3: TGTGCCAGCAGCCCCTTTAGCGGGGGGGCCGGCTACAATGAGCAGTTCTTC. It yields the protein CASSPFSGGAGYNEQFF.

Only one count was recorded for this clone. This chain links TRBV6-1 with TRBJ2-3; 7 bases agree with TRBD1. The J segment lost 4 bases and the V segment lost 2 bases, leaving 6 bases of the junction unmatched. CDR1 is MNHNS, CDR2 SASEGT, per germline. The CDR3 length is 15 residues. The CDR3 coding sequence is TGTGCCAGCAGTGAAACCGCAGGGGGTTCAGATACGCAGTATTTT. Translated, it gives CASSETAGGSDTQYF.

This chain links TRBV6-1 with TRBJ1-5; TRBD1 might be the D (6 bases). Looked up from germline, CDR1 is MNHNS and CDR2 is SASEGT. Trimming removed 3 bases at V and 0 bases at J, with 18 bases between. The CDR3 has 18 residues. The CDR3 DNA is TGTGCCAGCAGTGATTTTCTCCGACAGGCTTATAGCAATCAGCCCCAGCATTTT. Amino acids: CASSDFLRQAYSNQPQHF.

Turning to this clone: Since a much larger clone is just one base distant, this may be a read error. The chain combines TRBV5-1 with TRBJ2-7, with unresolved D. V was cut by 4 bases and J by 2 bases, with 4 bases left in between. The germline V gene encodes CDR1 SGHRS and CDR2 YFSETQ. This CDR3 comprises 11 residues. CDR3 amino acids: CASSDTYEQYF. CDR3 in DNA: TGCGCCAGCAGCGACACCTACGAGCAGTACTTC.

The chain links TRBV6-1 to TRBJ1-5; D gene ambiguous. The CDR3 spans 15 residues. Germline CDR1 is MNHNS and CDR2 is SASEGT. V shed 1 base and J shed 2 bases, with 9 bases lying between them. This CDR3 reads CASSEDSWGNQPQHF. The CDR3 nucleotides read TGTGCCAGCAGTGAAGACAGCTGGGGCAATCAGCCCCAGCATTTT.

CDR3 in amino acids: CASRRQTDTQYF. The CDR3 region has the DNA TGTGCCAGCAGACGACAGACAGATACGCAGTATTTT. The V call is TRBV2, the J call TRBJ2-3; D is perhaps TRBD1 (5 bases). Germline V lookup: CDR1 SNHLY, CDR2 FYNNEI. V dropped 6 bases and J dropped 3 bases, with 7 bases sitting between them. CDR3 length: 12 amino acids.

This chain uses TRBV11-2 with TRBJ2-1; perhaps TRBD2 as D (6 bases). The V and J ends lost 4 bases and 10 bases respectively, with 23 bases between them. Germline CDR1 and CDR2: SGHAT and FQNNGV. CDR3 size: 16 residues. The CDR3 nucleotides are TGTGCCAGCAGCTCAGCAGGGACGCGGGGAGTAAGGGAGCAGTTCTTC. It translates to CASSSAGTRGVREQFF.

The chain carries TRBV5-6 and TRBJ1-2; D gene uncertain. CDR1 SGHDT and CDR2 YYEEEE come from the germline V gene. This CDR3 has 17 residues. V was cut by 1 base and J by 6 bases, with 22 bases left in between. Here the CDR3 DNA reads TGTGCCAGCAGCTTGAATATCAGGCGGACTGGGTCCGATGGCTACACCTTC. Translation gives CASSLNIRRTGSDGYTF.

The chain joins TRBV7-9 to TRBJ2-6, with 7 nucleotides matching TRBD1. This CDR3 region has 15 residues. With V trimmed by 8 bases and J by 0 bases, 4 bases remained unmatched. CDR1 and CDR2 (germline): SEHNR, FQNEAQ (reference sequence). For the CDR3, the DNA is TGTGCCAGCGGCCAGGGGGACTCTGGGGCCAACGTCCTGACTTTC. Translated, it gives CASGQGDSGANVLTF.

V usage is TRBV11-2 and J usage is TRBJ2-7; 8 nucleotides agree with TRBD2. Germline values: CDR1 SGHAT, CDR2 FQNNGV. The CDR3 has 13 residues. Unmatched junction bases numbered 1, after V lost 3 bases and J lost 3 bases. The CDR3 bases are TGTGCCAGCAGCTTCGGGACTAGCTACGAGCAGTACTTC. This codes for CASSFGTSYEQYF.

V and J are TRBV2 and TRBJ2-1; D is ambiguous. This CDR3 has 12 residues. Germline CDR1 reads SNHLY; CDR2 reads FYNNEI. Between the trimmed V and J ends, which lost 3 bases and 7 bases, there was a span of 7 bases. CDR3 nucleotides: TGTGCCAGCAGTGACGCGGCGAATGAGCAGTTCTTC. This encodes CASSDAANEQFF.

The chain is built from TRBV2 and TRBJ1-6; D ambiguous. V lost 2 bases and J 14 bases, leaving 19 bases between the germline ends. Germline CDR1 and CDR2: SNHLY and FYNNEI. This CDR3 contains 15 residues. CDR3 in amino acids: CASSENFRFSEALHF. The CDR3 DNA reads as TGTGCCAGCAGTGAAAATTTTAGGTTCTCTGAGGCCCTCCACTTT.

The CDR3 coding sequence is TGTGCCAGCAGTGTCCCAGGGAACGAGCAGTACTTC. It specifies CASSVPGNEQYF. The chain recombines TRBV7-3 with TRBJ2-7; D possibly corresponds to TRBD1 (5 bases). This CDR3 contains 12 residues. V was trimmed by 6 bases and J by 5 bases, leaving 11 bases between them. Germline V gives CDR1 SGHTA, CDR2 FQGTGA.

This chain uses TRBV5-1 with TRBJ1-1, with TRBD1 matching over 7 bases. This CDR3 region has 13 residues. Trimming removed 5 bases from V and 1 base from J; junction bases left unmatched: 2. The germline CDR1 and CDR2 sequences are SGHRS and YFSETQ. The CDR3 loop is CASRGQPNTEAFF. The CDR3 DNA sequence: TGCGCCAGCAGGGGACAGCCGAACACTGAAGCTTTCTTT.

The chain employs TRBV5-1 and TRBJ1-1, with D tentatively TRBD1 (6 bases). This CDR3 region has 17 residues. With 0 bases removed from V and 2 bases from J, the gap between germline ends came to 17 bases. The germline V gene has CDR1 SGHRS and CDR2 YFSETQ. The CDR3 reads CASSLATGGQINTEAFF. As DNA, the CDR3 is TGCGCCAGCAGCTTGGCCACTGGAGGACAGATCAACACTGAAGCTTTCTTT.

The rearrangement joins TRBV6-4 to TRBJ2-4, with 14 bases that match TRBD2. Germline lookup yields CDR1 MRHNA and CDR2 SNTAGT. J was trimmed by 2 bases and V by 6 bases; bases with no gene match: 9. This CDR3 contains 18 residues. In nucleotides, the CDR3 is TGTGCCAGCAGGGGACTAGCGGGGGCACATGAGTCCAAAAACATTCAGTACTTC. Residues: CASRGLAGAHESKNIQYF.

This chain links TRBV28 with TRBJ1-4; D remains ambiguous. Trimming took 8 bases from V and 3 from J, leaving 16 bases between them. This CDR3 has 15 amino acids. Germline-derived CDR1 and CDR2 are MDHEN and SYDVKM. CDR3 protein: CASSLIQEANEKLFF. CDR3 DNA: TGTGCCAGCTCACTTATCCAGGAAGCTAATGAAAAACTGTTTTTT.

The rearrangement uses TRBV5-1 and TRBJ2-5; 11 bases map to TRBD2. The length of the CDR3 is 16 residues. CDR1 is SGHRS and CDR2 is YFSETQ in the germline V gene. Trimming removed 3 bases from V and 4 bases from J; junction bases left unmatched: 8. The CDR3 DNA reads TGCGCCAGCAGCTCTTTAGCGGGAGGGCCAGGAGAGACCCAGTACTTC. This encodes CASSSLAGGPGETQYF.

The table lists this clone with a few counts. This sequence joins TRBV10-3 and TRBJ1-1; 7 bases fit TRBD1. V shed 2 bases and J 5 bases; nucleotides not matched to a gene: 5. Germline CDR1 ENHRY, CDR2 SYGVKD. CDR3 length: 14 residues. CDR3 in amino acids: CAISEVTGETEAFF. The CDR3 coding sequence is TGTGCCATCAGTGAGGTAACAGGGGAAACTGAAGCTTTCTTT.

As DNA, the CDR3 is TGTGCCAGCAGTCCGGACAGGGGGTTTAATGAAAAACTGTTTTTT. The encoded protein is CASSPDRGFNEKLFF. This chain uses TRBV6-6 with TRBJ1-4, with 10 bases matching TRBD1. The V and J ends lost 5 bases and 4 bases, in that order; junction bases with no gene match: 4. Germline CDR1 MNHNY, CDR2 SVGAGI (reference sequence). This CDR3 has 15 residues.

This chain connects TRBV30 to TRBJ2-7; D might be TRBD2 (5 bases). V lost 4 bases and J 5 bases, leaving 12 bases between the germline ends. Germline V gene sequence: CDR1 GTSNPN, CDR2 SVGIG (reference sequence). This CDR3 region has 12 residues. CDR3 amino acids: CAWNRGPHEQYF. Here the CDR3 DNA reads TGTGCCTGGAATCGGGGTCCTCACGAGCAGTACTTC. The full variable domain, in which reference TRBV30 and TRBJ2-7 provide the parts outside the CDR3, is SQTIHQWPATLVQPVGSPLSLECTVEGTSNPNLYWYRQAAGRGLQLLFYSVGIGQISSEVPQNLSASRPQDRQFILSSKKLLLSDSGFYLCAWNRGPHEQYFGPGTRLTVT.

This clone was found once. This chain uses TRBV18 with TRBJ1-1, with 12 bases lining up with TRBD1. V was pared by 3 bases and J by 3 bases, with 5 bases of the junction left unmatched. The CDR3 sequence is 16 residues long. Germline loops: CDR1 KGHSH, CDR2 LQKENI. CDR3 sequence reads: CASSPRRDRGHTEAFF. For the CDR3, the DNA is TGTGCCAGCTCACCGAGAAGGGACAGGGGGCACACTGAAGCTTTCTTT.

The chain has TRBV7-2 and TRBJ2-5, with D maybe TRBD1 (5 bases). V was pared by 2 bases and J by 3 bases, with 10 bases between. This CDR3 contains 14 residues. Germline-derived CDR1 and CDR2 are SGHTA and FQGNSA. In DNA form, the CDR3 reads TGTGCCAGCAGCTTACTTGGGGCGGAAGAGACCCAGTACTTC. It is translated as CASSLLGAEETQYF.

This rearrangement joins TRBV5-6 to TRBJ2-1, with 8 bases fitting TRBD2. V was clipped by 8 bases and J by 9 bases; unmatched bases: 13. CDR3 length: 14 amino acids. Germline lookup yields CDR1 SGHDT and CDR2 YYEEEE. The CDR3 sequence: CASTRLALNSEQFF. The CDR3 DNA sequence: TGTGCCAGTACCCGACTAGCGCTAAACAGTGAGCAGTTCTTC.

The chain uses TRBV5-1 and TRBJ2-7; TRBD1 is a possible D gene (6 bases). The CDR3 totals 15 residues. V dropped 4 bases and J dropped 2 bases, with 16 bases sitting between them. The V gene's germline CDR1 is SGHRS and CDR2 YFSETQ. The CDR3 bases are TGCGCCAGCAGCATCCTACAGGGAGCAACCTACGAGCAGTACTTC. The encoded protein is CASSILQGATYEQYF.

The rearrangement joins TRBV11-3 to TRBJ2-5, with 8 bases matching TRBD2. The CDR3 is 14 amino acids. Per germline, CDR1 SGHNT and CDR2 YENEEA. V gave up 2 bases and J gave up 2 bases; unmatched junction bases: 1. CDR3 sequence (DNA): TGTGCCAGCAGCTTAACTAGCGGTCAAGAGACCCAGTACTTC. This sequence encodes CASSLTSGQETQYF.

V usage is TRBV5-1 and J usage is TRBJ2-1, with 11 nucleotides matching TRBD2. This CDR3 has 16 amino acids. Germline CDR1 is SGHRS and CDR2 is YFSETQ. With V trimmed by 6 bases and J by 5 bases, 10 bases remained unmatched. The CDR3 loop reads CASTIGRGLADNEQFF. DNA for the CDR3: TGCGCCAGCACGATAGGCCGGGGACTAGCGGACAATGAGCAGTTCTTC.

This clone was seen only once. V gene TRBV9 combines with J gene TRBJ2-5; the match to TRBD1 covers 7 bases. The V gene end was trimmed by 3 bases and the J gene end by 1 base; junction bases not matched to a gene: 3. The CDR3 has 14 amino acids. In germline, CDR1 is SGDLS, CDR2 YYNGEE. CDR3 coding DNA: TGTGCCAGCAGCGCCCAGGGGGTCCAAGAGACCCAGTACTTC. Protein sequence: CASSAQGVQETQYF.

Concerning this clone itself: Other DNA sequences in this specimen translate into the identical CDR3. V is TRBV6-5 and J is TRBJ1-5; 7 bases are shared with TRBD1. V trimming: 6 bases; J trimming: 4 bases; junction bases outside the gene matches: 3. Germline V gene data show CDR1 as MNHEY and CDR2 as SVGAGI. The CDR3 length is 13 residues. CDR3 amino acids: CASRNRGNQPQHF. In DNA, the CDR3 is TGTGCCAGCAGGAACAGGGGTAATCAGCCCCAGCATTTT.